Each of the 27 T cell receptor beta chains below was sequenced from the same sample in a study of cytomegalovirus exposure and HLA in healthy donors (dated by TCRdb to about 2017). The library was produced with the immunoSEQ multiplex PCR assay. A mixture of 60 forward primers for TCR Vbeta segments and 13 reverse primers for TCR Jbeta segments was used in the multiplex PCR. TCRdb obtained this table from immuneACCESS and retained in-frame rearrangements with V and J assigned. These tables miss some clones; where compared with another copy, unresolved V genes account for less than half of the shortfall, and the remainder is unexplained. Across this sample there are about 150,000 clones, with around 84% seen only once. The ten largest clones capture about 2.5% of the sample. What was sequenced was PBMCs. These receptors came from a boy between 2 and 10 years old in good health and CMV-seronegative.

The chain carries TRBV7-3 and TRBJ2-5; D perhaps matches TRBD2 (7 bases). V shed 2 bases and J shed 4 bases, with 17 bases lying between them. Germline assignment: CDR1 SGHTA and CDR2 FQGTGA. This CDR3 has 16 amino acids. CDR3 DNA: TGTGCCAGCAGCTTACTAGGTGGGGGGGCTTTAGAGACCCAGTACTTC. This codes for CASSLLGGGALETQYF.

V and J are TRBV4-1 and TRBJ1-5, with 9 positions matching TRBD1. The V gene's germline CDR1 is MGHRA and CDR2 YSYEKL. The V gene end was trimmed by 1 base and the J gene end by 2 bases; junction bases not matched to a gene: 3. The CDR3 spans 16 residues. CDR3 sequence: CASSQVTGGGNQPQHF. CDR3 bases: TGCGCCAGCAGCCAAGTCACAGGGGGCGGCAATCAGCCCCAGCATTTT.

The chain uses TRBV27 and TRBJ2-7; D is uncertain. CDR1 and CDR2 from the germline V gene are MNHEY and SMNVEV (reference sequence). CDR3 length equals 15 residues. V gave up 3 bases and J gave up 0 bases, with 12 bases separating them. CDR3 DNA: TGTGCCAGCAGTTTCGTGACTGGCTCCTCCTACGAGCAGTACTTC. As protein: CASSFVTGSSYEQYF.

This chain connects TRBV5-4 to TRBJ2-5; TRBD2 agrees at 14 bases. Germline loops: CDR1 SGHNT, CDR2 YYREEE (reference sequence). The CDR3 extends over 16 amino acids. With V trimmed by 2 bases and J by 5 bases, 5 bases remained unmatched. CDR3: CASSLGLAGGGETQYF. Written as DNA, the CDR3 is TGTGCCAGCAGCTTAGGACTAGCGGGGGGCGGGGAGACCCAGTACTTC.

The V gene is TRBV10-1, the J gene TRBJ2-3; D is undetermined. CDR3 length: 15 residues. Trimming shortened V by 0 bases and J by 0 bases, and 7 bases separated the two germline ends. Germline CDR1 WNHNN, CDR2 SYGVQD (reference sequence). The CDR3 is CASSESSQSTDTQYF. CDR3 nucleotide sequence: TGCGCCAGCAGTGAGTCTTCCCAGAGCACAGATACGCAGTATTTT.

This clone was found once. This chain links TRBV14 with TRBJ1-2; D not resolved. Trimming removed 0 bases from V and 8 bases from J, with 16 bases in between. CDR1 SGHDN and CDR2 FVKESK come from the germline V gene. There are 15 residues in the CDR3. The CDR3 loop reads CASSQEFSRVQGYTF. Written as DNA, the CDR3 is TGTGCCAGCAGCCAAGAGTTCTCGAGGGTCCAAGGCTACACCTTC. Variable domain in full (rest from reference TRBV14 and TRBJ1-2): EAGVTQFPSHSVIEKGQTVTLRCDPISGHDNLYWYRRVMGKEIKFLLHFVKESKQDESGMPNNRFLAERTGGTYSTLKVQPAELEDSGVYFCASSQEFSRVQGYTFGSGTRLTVV.

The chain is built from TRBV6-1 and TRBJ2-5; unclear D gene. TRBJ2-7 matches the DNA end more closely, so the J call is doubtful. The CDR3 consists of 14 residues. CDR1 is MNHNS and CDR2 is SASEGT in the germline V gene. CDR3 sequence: CASSQGRFGYEQYF. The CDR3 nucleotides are TGTGCCAGCAGTCAAGGACGGTTCGGGTACGAGCAGTACTTC.

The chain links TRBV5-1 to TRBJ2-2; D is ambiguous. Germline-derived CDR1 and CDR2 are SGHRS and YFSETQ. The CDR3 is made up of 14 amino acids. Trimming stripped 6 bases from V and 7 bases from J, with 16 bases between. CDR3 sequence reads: CASKRGSGHGELFF. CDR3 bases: TGCGCCAGCAAGCGAGGAAGTGGTCACGGGGAGCTGTTTTTT.

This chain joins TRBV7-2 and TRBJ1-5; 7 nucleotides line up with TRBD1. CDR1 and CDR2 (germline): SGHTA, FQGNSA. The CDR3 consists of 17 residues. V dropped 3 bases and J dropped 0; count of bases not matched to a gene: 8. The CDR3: CASSFPPDRHSNQPQHF. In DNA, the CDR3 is TGTGCCAGCAGCTTTCCCCCGGACAGGCATAGCAATCAGCCCCAGCATTTT.

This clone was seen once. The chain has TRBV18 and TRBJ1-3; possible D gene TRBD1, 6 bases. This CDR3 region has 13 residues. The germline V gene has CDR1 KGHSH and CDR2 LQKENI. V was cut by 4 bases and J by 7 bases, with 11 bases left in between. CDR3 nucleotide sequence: TGTGCCAGCTCACTGGGACAAGAGAACACCATATATTTT. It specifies CASSLGQENTIYF.

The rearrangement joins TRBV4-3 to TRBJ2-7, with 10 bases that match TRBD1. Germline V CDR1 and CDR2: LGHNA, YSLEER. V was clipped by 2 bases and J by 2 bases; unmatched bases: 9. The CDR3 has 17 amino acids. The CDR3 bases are TGCGCCAGCAGCCAATACACTGGACAGGGGGTGACCTACGAGCAGTACTTC. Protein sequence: CASSQYTGQGVTYEQYF.

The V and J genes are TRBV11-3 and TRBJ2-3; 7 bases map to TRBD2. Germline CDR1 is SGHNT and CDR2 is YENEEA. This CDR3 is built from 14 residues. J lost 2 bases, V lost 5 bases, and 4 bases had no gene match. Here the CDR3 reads CASSLGGNTDTQYF. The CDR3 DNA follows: TGTGCCAGCAGCCTGGGGGGGAACACAGATACGCAGTATTTT.

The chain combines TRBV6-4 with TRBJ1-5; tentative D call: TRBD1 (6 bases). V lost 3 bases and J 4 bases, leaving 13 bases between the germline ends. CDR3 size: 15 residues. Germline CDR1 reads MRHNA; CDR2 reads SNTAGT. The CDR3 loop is CASSEEPGVNQPQHF. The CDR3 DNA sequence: TGTGCCAGCAGTGAGGAACCAGGGGTAAATCAGCCCCAGCATTTT.

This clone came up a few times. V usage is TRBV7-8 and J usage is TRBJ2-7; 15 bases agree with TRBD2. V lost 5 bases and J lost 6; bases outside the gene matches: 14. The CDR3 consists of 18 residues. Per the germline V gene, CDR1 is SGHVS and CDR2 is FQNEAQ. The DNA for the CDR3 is TGTGCCAGCAGCGGATACGGACTAGCGGGAGGGCCAAGGATCGAGCAGTACTTC. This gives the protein CASSGYGLAGGPRIEQYF. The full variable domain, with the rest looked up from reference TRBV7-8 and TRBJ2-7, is GAGVSQSPRYKVAKRGQDVALRCDPISGHVSLFWYQQALGQGPEFLTYFQNEAQLDKSGLPSDRFFAERPEGSVSTLKIQRTQQEDSAVYLCASSGYGLAGGPRIEQYFGPGTRLTVT.

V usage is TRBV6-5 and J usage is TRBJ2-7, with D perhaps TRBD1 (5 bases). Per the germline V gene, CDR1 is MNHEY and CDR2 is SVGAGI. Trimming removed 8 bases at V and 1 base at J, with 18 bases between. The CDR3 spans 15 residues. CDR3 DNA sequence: TGTGCCAGCGGAGCGAGGATCCAGGGTTCCTACGAGCAGTACTTC. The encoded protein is CASGARIQGSYEQYF.

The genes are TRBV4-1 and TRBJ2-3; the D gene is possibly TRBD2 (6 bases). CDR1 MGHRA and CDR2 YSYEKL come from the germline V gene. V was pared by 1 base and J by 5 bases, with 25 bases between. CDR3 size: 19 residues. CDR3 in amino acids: CASSQGCCSGGGVLDTQYF. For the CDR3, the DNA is TGCGCCAGCAGCCAAGGTTGCTGTTCTGGCGGAGGGGTCCTAGATACGCAGTATTTT.

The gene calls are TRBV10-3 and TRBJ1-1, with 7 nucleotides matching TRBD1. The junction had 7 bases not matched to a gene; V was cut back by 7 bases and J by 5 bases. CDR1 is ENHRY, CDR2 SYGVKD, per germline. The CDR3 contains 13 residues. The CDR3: CAINPLQGTEAFF. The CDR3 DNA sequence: TGTGCCATCAACCCTTTACAGGGGACTGAAGCTTTCTTT.

CDR3 bases: TGTGCCATCAGTGGCCGCCTCGGACAGGGGATATCCTACGAGCAGTACTTC. Translating gives CAISGRLGQGISYEQYF. The chain is built from TRBV10-3 and TRBJ2-7; TRBD1 aligns across 9 bases. J was trimmed by 1 base and V by 4 bases; bases with no gene match: 11. The CDR3 has 17 residues. Germline CDR1 and CDR2: ENHRY and SYGVKD.

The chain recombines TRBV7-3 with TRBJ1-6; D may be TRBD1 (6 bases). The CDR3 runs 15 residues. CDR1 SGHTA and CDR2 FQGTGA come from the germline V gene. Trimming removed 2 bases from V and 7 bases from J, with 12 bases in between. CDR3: CASSLLSGENSPLHF. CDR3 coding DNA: TGTGCCAGCAGCTTATTATCAGGGGAGAATTCACCCCTCCACTTT. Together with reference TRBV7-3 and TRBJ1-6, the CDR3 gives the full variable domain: GAGVSQTPSNKVTEKGKYVELRCDPISGHTALYWYRQSLGQGPEFLIYFQGTGAADDSGLPNDRFFAVRPEGSVSTLKIQRTERGDSAVYLCASSLLSGENSPLHFGNGTRLTVT.

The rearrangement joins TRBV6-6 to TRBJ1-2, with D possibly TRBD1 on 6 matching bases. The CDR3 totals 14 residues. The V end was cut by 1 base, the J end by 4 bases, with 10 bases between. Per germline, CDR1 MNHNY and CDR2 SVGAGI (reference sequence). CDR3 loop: CASSYYGQTYGYTF. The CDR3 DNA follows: TGTGCCAGCAGTTACTACGGACAGACCTATGGCTACACCTTC.

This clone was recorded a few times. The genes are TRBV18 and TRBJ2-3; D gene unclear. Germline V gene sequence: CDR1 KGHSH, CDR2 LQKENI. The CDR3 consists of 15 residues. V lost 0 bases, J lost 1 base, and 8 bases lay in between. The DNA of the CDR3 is TGTGCCAGCTCACCACCGTCCCGGGGCACAGATACGCAGTATTTT. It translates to CASSPPSRGTDTQYF.

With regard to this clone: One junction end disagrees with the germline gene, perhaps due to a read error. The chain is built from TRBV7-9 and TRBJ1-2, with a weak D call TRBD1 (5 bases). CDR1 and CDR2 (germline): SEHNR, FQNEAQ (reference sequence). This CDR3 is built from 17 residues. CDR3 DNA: TGTTCCAGCAGCTCGATGTTGGGCAGAAGGGGTCCCTATGGCTACACCTTC. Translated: CSSSSMLGRRGPYGYTF.

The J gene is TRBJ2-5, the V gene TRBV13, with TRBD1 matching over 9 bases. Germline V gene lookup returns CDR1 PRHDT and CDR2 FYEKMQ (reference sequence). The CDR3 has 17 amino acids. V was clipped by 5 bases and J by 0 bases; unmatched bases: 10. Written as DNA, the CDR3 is TGTGCCAGCAGCGCCCGATCCGGGACAGGGTACCAAGAGACCCAGTACTTC. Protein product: CASSARSGTGYQETQYF.

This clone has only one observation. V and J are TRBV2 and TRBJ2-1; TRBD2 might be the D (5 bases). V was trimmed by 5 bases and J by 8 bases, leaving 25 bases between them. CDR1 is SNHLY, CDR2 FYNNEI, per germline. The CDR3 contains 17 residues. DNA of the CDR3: TGTGCCAGCAGTTACGATAGAGGGTTAAGGCCGTCCCATGAGCAGTTCTTC. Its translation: CASSYDRGLRPSHEQFF.

This CDR3 is CASSYDGPRGNYGYTF. The CDR3 DNA follows: TGTGCCAGCAGTTATGACGGCCCCAGGGGAAACTATGGCTACACCTTC. The chain joins TRBV6-5 to TRBJ1-2, with D perhaps TRBD1 (6 bases). The CDR3 has 16 residues. Trimming pared 3 bases from V and 2 bases from J, leaving 16 bases between. In germline, CDR1 is MNHEY, CDR2 SVGAGI.

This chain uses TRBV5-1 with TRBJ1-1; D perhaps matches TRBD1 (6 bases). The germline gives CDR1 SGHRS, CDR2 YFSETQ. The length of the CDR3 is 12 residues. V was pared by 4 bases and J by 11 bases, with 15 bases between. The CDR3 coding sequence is TGCGCCAGCAGCATCGAGGGGGTGGTGGCTTTCTTT. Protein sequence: CASSIEGVVAFF.

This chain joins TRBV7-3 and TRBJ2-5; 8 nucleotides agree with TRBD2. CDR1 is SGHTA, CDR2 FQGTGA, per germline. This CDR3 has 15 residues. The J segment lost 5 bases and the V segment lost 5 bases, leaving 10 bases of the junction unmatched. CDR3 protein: CASSPSGLAGETQYF. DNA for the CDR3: TGTGCCAGCAGCCCATCCGGACTAGCTGGGGAGACCCAGTACTTC.